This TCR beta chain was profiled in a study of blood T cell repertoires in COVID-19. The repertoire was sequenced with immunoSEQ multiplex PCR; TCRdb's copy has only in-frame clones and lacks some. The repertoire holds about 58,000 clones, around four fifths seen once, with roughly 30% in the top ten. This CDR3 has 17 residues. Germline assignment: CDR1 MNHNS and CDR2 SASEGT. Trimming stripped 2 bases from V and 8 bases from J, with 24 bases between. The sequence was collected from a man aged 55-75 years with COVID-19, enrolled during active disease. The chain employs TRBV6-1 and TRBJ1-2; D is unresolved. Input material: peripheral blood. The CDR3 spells CASSETPMRGGPRGYTF. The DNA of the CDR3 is TGTGCCAGCAGTGAAACCCCAATGAGAGGTGGCCCGCGGGGCTACACCTTC.